The rows below give T cell receptor beta chains drawn from one sample of a study of blood T cell repertoires in COVID-19. Assay used: immunoSEQ multiplex PCR; TCRdb lists only in-frame clones, some missing. Seen here are some 37,000 clones, roughly 88% observed once, and the top ten hold 9.5% to 13%. Material: peripheral blood. These receptors came from a man in his sixties or seventies with acute or convalescent COVID-19. Both conserved end residues are part of each CDR3. A D gene is named only where the DNA matches it firmly. Expanded clones are given a class, and other clones once, few, many or no size at all.

CASSFTGDSYNEQFF	TGTGCCAGCAGCTTTACAGGGGACTCCTACAATGAGCAGTTCTTC	TRBV7-3	TRBJ2-1	NA	TRBD1
CASSVQLAPVREQYF	TGTGCCAGCAGCGTACAACTAGCGCCTGTGCGCGAGCAGTACTTC	TRBV9	TRBJ2-7	NA	TRBD2
CASSLSTEAFF	TGTGCCAGCAGTTTGAGCACTGAAGCTTTCTTT	TRBV28	TRBJ1-1	NA	NA
CASRTLNTEAFF	TGTGCCAGTAGGACTCTGAACACTGAAGCTTTCTTT	TRBV19	TRBJ1-1	NA	NA
CASSLTPGGDTQYF	TGTGCCAGCAGCTTAACACCCGGTGGAGATACGCAGTATTTT	TRBV7-3	TRBJ2-3	NA	NA
CASRQYRGQWDSYEQYF	TGTGCCAGCAGACAATATCGGGGACAGTGGGACTCCTACGAGCAGTACTTC	TRBV28	TRBJ2-7	NA	TRBD1
CASSQDNGMGNEQFF	TGCGCCAGCAGCCAAGATAACGGGATGGGAAATGAGCAGTTCTTC	TRBV4-3	TRBJ2-1	NA	NA
CASSRLQGATLQETQYF	TGTGCCAGCTCACGACTACAGGGGGCTACTTTACAAGAGACCCAGTACTTC	TRBV18	TRBJ2-5	NA	TRBD1
CAISELLSRRGEQYF	TGTGCCATCAGTGAGTTGCTGAGTCGAAGGGGCGAGCAGTACTTC	TRBV10-3	TRBJ2-7	NA	NA
CASSSDRGLNNSPLHF	TGTGCCAGCAGCTCCGACAGGGGACTTAATAATTCACCCCTCCACTTT	TRBV11-2	TRBJ1-6	NA	TRBD1
CASSGQNTDTQYF	TGTGCCAGCAGCGGACAGAACACAGATACGCAGTATTTT	TRBV6-5	TRBJ2-3	NA	NA
CASSPPPGTATYEQYF	TGTGCCAGTAGTCCCCCTCCCGGGACAGCGACCTACGAGCAGTACTTC	TRBV19	TRBJ2-7	NA	TRBD1
CASSQASGWNYNEQFF	TGCGCCAGCAGCCAAGCTAGCGGGTGGAACTACAATGAGCAGTTCTTC	TRBV4-3	TRBJ2-1	once	TRBD2
CASSLQDRVYGYTF	TGTGCCAGCAGCTTACAGGACAGGGTCTATGGCTACACCTTC	TRBV7-2	TRBJ1-2	NA	TRBD1
CASRPGQRITYEQYF	TGTGCCAGCAGACCGGGACAGCGAATAACCTACGAGCAGTACTTC	TRBV28	TRBJ2-7	NA	TRBD1
CASSAGQGSNQPQHF	TGTGCCAGCAGTGCCGGACAGGGGAGCAATCAGCCCCAGCATTTT	TRBV25-1	TRBJ1-5	NA	TRBD1